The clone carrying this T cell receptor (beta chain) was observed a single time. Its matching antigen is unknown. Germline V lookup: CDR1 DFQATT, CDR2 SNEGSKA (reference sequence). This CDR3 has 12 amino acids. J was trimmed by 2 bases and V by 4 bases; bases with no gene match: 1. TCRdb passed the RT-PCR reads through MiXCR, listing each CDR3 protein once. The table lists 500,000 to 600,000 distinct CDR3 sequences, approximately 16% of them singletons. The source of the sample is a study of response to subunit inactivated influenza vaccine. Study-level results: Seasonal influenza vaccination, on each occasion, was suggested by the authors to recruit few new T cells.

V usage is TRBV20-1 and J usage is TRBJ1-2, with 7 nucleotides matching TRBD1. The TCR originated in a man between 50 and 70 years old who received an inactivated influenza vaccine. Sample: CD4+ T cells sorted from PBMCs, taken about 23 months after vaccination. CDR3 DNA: TGCAGTGCTAAACAGGGGAACTATGGCTACACCTTC. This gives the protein CSAKQGNYGYTF.